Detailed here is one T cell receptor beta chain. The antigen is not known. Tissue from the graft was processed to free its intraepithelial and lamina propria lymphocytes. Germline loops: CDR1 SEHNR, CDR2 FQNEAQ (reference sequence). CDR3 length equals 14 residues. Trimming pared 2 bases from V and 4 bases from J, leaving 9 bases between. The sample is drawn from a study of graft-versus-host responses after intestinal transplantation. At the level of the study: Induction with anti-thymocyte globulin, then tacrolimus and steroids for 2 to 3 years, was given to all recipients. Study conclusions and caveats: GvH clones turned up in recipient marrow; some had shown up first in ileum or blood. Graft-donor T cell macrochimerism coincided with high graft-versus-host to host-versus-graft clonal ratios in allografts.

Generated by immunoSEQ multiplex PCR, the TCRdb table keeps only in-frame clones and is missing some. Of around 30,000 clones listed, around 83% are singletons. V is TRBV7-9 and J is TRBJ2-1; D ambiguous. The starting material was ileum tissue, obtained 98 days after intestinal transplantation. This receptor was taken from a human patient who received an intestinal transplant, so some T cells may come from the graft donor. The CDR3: CASSLSQAYNEQFF. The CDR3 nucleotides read TGTGCCAGCAGCTTATCCCAGGCTTACAATGAGCAGTTCTTC. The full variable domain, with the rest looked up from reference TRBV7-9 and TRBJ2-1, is DTGVSQNPRHKITKRGQNVTFRCDPISEHNRLYWYRQTLGQGPEFLTYFQNEAQLEKSRLLSDRFSAERPKGSFSTLEIQRTEQGDSAMYLCASSLSQAYNEQFFGPGTRLTVL.